This is a list of T cell receptor beta chains from one sample in a study. A single record per CDR3 protein comes from TCRdb applying MiXCR to the RT-PCR reads. The data contain around 700,000 distinct CDR3 sequences, about 14% of them seen just once; the ten biggest clones take up around 3.3%. Input material: memory CD4+ T cells from blood. The receptors shown here come from a female donor in good health, serving as a healthy control. Both conserved end residues are part of each CDR3. A D gene is named only where the DNA matches it firmly. Size is stated for part of the rows, as once, few or many counts, or as a class when the clone is expanded.

DNA | CDR3 | length | size | D | J | V
TGTGCCAGCAGCTTCTACGAGGGCGAGCAGTACTTC | CASSFYEGEQYF | 12 | NA | NA | TRBJ2-7 | TRBV7-2
TGTGCCAGCAGCTTAGGGACCTCCGGGACGGAGACCCAGTACTTC | CASSLGTSGTETQYF | 15 | few | NA | TRBJ2-5 | TRBV7-9
TGTGCCAGCAGTAAAAATGAGGCGGGGCCTGGAAACACCATATATTTT | CASSKNEAGPGNTIYF | 16 | few | NA | TRBJ1-3 | TRBV25-1
TGTGCCACCAGCAGAGCCGGCTCGGCTGGGGCCAACGTCCTGACTTTC | CATSRAGSAGANVLTF | 16 | NA | NA | TRBJ2-6 | TRBV15
TGTGCCACCAGCAGAGTCGTAGCGGGATACAATGAGCAGTTCTTC | CATSRVVAGYNEQFF | 15 | few | TRBD2 | TRBJ2-1 | TRBV15
TGTGCCAGCAGCGGTGGAACAAATAATCAGCCCCAGCATTTT | CASSGGTNNQPQHF | 14 | NA | NA | TRBJ1-5 | TRBV7-2
TGCGCCAGCAGCTCAACAGGGGAAAGCACCGGGGAGCTGTTTTTT | CASSSTGESTGELFF | 15 | NA | TRBD1 | TRBJ2-2 | TRBV5-1
TGTGCCAGCAGCCACGATGGCGGAGCGAACACCGGGGAGCTGTTTTTT | CASSHDGGANTGELFF | 16 | NA | NA | TRBJ2-2 | TRBV11-2
TGTGCCACCAGGGGACGGCGGGGGTTCCCTAATCAGCCCCAGCATTTT | CATRGRRGFPNQPQHF | 16 | NA | NA | TRBJ1-5 | TRBV24-1
TGCGCCAGCAGCTTGGGGCAGGCCGTGGTTGGGGAAAAACTGTTTTTT | CASSLGQAVVGEKLFF | 16 | few | NA | TRBJ1-4 | TRBV5-1
TGTGCCAGCAACCCCTACGCAGGCAATCAGCCCCAGCATTTT | CASNPYAGNQPQHF | 14 | many | NA | TRBJ1-5 | TRBV28
TGTGCCAGCAGCTATACAGGGGGCTACGAGCAGTACTTC | CASSYTGGYEQYF | 13 | NA | TRBD1 | TRBJ2-7 | TRBV7-3
TGCAGTGCTAGCGGGACTCTCTCCTACAATGAGCAGTTCTTC | CSASGTLSYNEQFF | 14 | NA | NA | TRBJ2-1 | TRBV20-1
TGCAGTGCCACGGGTGGTCAAGGAGGCACCGGGGAGCTGTTTTTT | CSATGGQGGTGELFF | 15 | NA | NA | TRBJ2-2 | TRBV20-1
TGTGCCAGCAGCTTGGAATACTTGGATACGCAGTATTTT | CASSLEYLDTQYF | 13 | few | NA | TRBJ2-3 | TRBV7-9
TGTGCCAGCAGCACATACCTCGGGTCCCCCTACGAGCAGTACTTC | CASSTYLGSPYEQYF | 15 | many | NA | TRBJ2-7 | TRBV7-2
TGTGCCAGCAGCCAGGGACAGGTGCCTGGAAACACCATATATTTT | CASSQGQVPGNTIYF | 15 | many | TRBD1 | TRBJ1-3 | TRBV6-5
TGTGCCAGCAGCACCGGGACTAGCGGGAGCGGGGCGCAGTATTTT | CASSTGTSGSGAQYF | 15 | many | TRBD2 | TRBJ2-3 | TRBV4-2
TGCAGTGCTAGACGTCCCGGGACAGGGAACACTGAAGCTTTCTTT | CSARRPGTGNTEAFF | 15 | NA | TRBD1 | TRBJ1-1 | TRBV20-1
TGTGCCAGCAGTTTGTTCCAGGCTGGCTACACCTTC | CASSLFQAGYTF | 12 | many | NA | TRBJ1-2 | TRBV12-3/TRBV12-4
TGTGCCAGCAGCTTAATCCCCGGGTCGGATACGCAGTATTTT | CASSLIPGSDTQYF | 14 | many | NA | TRBJ2-3 | TRBV11-2
TGTGCCAGCAGCTTAAATTTTGGGTCGGCCTCTGGGGCCAACGTCCTGACTTTC | CASSLNFGSASGANVLTF | 18 | NA | NA | TRBJ2-6 | TRBV7-2
TGTGCCAGCAGCTTAGTTCTCGGGACCCAGTACTTC | CASSLVLGTQYF | 12 | few | NA | TRBJ2-5 | TRBV7-2
TGCAGTGCTAGAGCGCTAGCGGGTACCAATGAGCAGTTCTTC | CSARALAGTNEQFF | 14 | NA | TRBD2 | TRBJ2-1 | TRBV20-1
TGCGCCAGCAGCCAAGAATGGCCACCCTACGAGCAGTACTTC | CASSQEWPPYEQYF | 14 | few | NA | TRBJ2-7 | TRBV4-3
TGTGCCAGCAGCTTAGAGGGGACCCCCAATCAGCCCCAGCATTTT | CASSLEGTPNQPQHF | 15 | NA | NA | TRBJ1-5 | TRBV7-9
TGCAGCGTCCACGAACTAGCGGACCGGGAGACCCAGTACTTC | CSVHELADRETQYF | 14 | few | TRBD2 | TRBJ2-5 | TRBV29-1
TGCAGTGCTAGAATCCGACAGGACTCCTACGAGCAGTACTTC | CSARIRQDSYEQYF | 14 | few | NA | TRBJ2-7 | TRBV20-1